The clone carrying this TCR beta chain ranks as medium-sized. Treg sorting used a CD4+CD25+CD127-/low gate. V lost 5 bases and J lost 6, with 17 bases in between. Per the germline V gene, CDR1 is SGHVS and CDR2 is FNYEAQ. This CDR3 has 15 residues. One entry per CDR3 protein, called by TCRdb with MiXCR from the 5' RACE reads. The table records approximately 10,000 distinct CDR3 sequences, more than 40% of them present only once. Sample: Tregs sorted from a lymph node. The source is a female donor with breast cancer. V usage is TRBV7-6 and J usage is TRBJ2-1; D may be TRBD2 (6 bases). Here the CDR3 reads CASSLPGLGLNEQFF. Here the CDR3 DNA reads TGTGCCAGCAGCCTCCCGGGACTGGGGCTCAATGAGCAGTTCTTC. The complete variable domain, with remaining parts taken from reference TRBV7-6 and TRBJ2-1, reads GAGVSQSPRYKVTKRGQDVALRCDPISGHVSLYWYRQALGQGPEFLTYFNYEAQQDKSGLPNDRFSAERPEGSISTLTIQRTEQRDSAMYRCASSLPGLGLNEQFFGPGTRLTVL.